This T cell receptor beta chain comes out of a study of CXCR3-negative and CXCR3-positive naive CD8 T cells. The study, taken as a whole, reports: The study found more hydrophobic TRB CDR3s in CXCR3-positive naive cells than in CXCR3-negative naive cells.

The TRB cDNA libraries were prepared by 5' RACE with UMI labels. Reprocessing the 5' RACE reads, TCRdb reports a single entry for every CDR3 protein and omits DNA. Here the sample table reports about 81,000 distinct CDR3 sequences. A CD45RO-CCR7+CD27+CD95- phenotype identified naive CD8+ T cells. This CDR3 spans 15 amino acids. Germline V gives CDR1 ENHRY, CDR2 SYGVKD. Notes on this clonotype: Antigen unknown.

J is TRBJ2-2 and V is TRBV10-3. This clonotype was obtained from a human donor in good health. Some clones in this sample may be carry-over from other donors' samples. Input material: naive CXCR3- CD8+ T cells from blood. Subset defined: CD45RO-CCR7+CD27+CD95- naive CD8+ T cells lacking CXCR3 (TNR3-). The CDR3 is CAITPGPTNTGELFF.